This T cell receptor beta chain comes out of a study of T-cell memory formation after mild COVID-19. Overall study results and limits: The study detected some responding clones in pre-infection memory, suggesting cross-reactive memory joined. Clones from the second wave (peaking day 37) had unconfirmed SARS-CoV-2 specificity. Day 15 to 85 contracting clones showed balanced CD4/CD8; later expanders leaned CD4+.

Constant-segment primers were used for 5'RACE, and the resulting TCR alpha and TCR beta cDNA libraries carried sample barcodes and UMIs. TCRdb re-derived calls from the 5' RACE reads in MiXCR, one entry per CDR3 protein. The profile shows about 170,000 distinct CDR3 sequences, 10% to 15% of them singletons. Germline V gives CDR1 SEHNR, CDR2 FQNEAQ (reference sequence). This CDR3 is 16 amino acids long. The V segment lost 3 bases and the J segment 9 bases; nucleotides outside the gene matches: 6. This clonotype was seen only a few times. Its antigen remains unidentified. What was sequenced was PBMCs or a T cell subset sorted from them (not recorded which). The TCR was taken from a man younger than 30 who had mild COVID-19 (a few samples of this study predate the infection). Cell type and time point are not known. The genes are TRBV7-9 and TRBJ2-1; 15 bases line up with TRBD2. DNA for the CDR3: TGTGCCAGCAGCTTCGGACTAGCGGGGGGGCAGAGTGAGCAGTTCTTC. Amino acids: CASSFGLAGGQSEQFF.